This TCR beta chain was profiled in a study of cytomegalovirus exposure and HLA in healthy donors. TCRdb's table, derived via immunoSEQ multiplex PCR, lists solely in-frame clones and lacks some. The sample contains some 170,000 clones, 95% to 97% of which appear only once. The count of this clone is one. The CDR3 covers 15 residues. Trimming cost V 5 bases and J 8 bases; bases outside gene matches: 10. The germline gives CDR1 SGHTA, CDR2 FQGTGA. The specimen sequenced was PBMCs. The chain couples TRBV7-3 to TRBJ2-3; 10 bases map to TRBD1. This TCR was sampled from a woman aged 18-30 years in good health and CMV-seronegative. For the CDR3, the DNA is TGTGCCAGCAGCGGGGGGGACAGGGGAGGTAGTACGCAGTATTTT. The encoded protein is CASSGGDRGGSTQYF.